This T cell receptor (beta chain) was sequenced during a study of beta chain features in type 1 diabetes. Overall study results and limits: Patients with type 1 diabetes carried fewer insertions and had more deletions at their VDJ junctions. Although PCR might favor shorter templates, it would do so equally in patients and controls. TCRB CDR3s were moderately but significantly shorter in Type 1 diabetes patients in all four CD4+ subsets.

In this sample, this clone turned up a few times. Antigen: not known. It was via CD45RO/CCR7/CD25/CD127/CD95/CD27 that CD4+ naive, central memory, regulatory and stem cell-like memory cells were sorted. TCRB transcripts that were expressed got sequenced, as all of the isolated RNA had been reverse transcribed. The table came from immunoSEQ multiplex PCR; TCRdb's copy has only in-frame clones and leaves some out. The sample has about 900,000 clones, roughly 17% seen once. The CDR3 runs to 16 residues. From germline, CDR1 is MDHEN and CDR2 SYDVKM. V lost 3 bases, J lost 2 bases, and 8 bases stayed unmatched.

The chain joins TRBV28 to TRBJ2-5; 8 bases match TRBD2. Sequences were obtained from naive CD4+ T cells from blood. This receptor was obtained from a woman between 18 and 29 years old in good health. The CDR3 bases are TGTGCCAGCAGTTTGTTCCGGACTAGCTATCAAGAGACCCAGTACTTC. Its protein is CASSLFRTSYQETQYF.